This T cell receptor (beta chain) was documented in a study of regulatory T cells in long-lasting Graves disease. According to the study, TCR beta libraries were built with iRepertoire HTBI primers and CDR3-region Arm-PCR. TCRdb re-called the multiplex PCR reads with MiXCR, one entry per CDR3 protein. The sample carries about 470,000 distinct CDR3 sequences, roughly 20% recorded once. Time point meaning: persistent/refractory GD, antithyroid drugs over 5 years with positive TRAb. From PBMCs, RNA was extracted and then used to make the TCR library. V was pared by 4 bases and J by 3 bases, with 7 bases between. Germline loops: CDR1 SQVTM, CDR2 ANQGSEA. CDR3 length: 12 amino acids. Many counts were recorded for this clonotype.

This chain uses TRBV29-1 with TRBJ2-4; D call uncertain. Sample: peripheral blood mononuclear cells (PBMCs), taken when the disease was refractory, from a patient treated with antithyroid drugs. The clonotype comes from a female donor with Graves disease. In nucleotides, the CDR3 is TGCAGCGTTGCCCTGGGCAAAAACATTCAGTACTTC. Amino acid sequence: CSVALGKNIQYF.